This passage covers 8 T cell receptor beta chains from one sample sequenced in a study of identical twins. TCRdb re-analysed the 5' RACE reads in MiXCR, keeping a single row per CDR3 protein. The table lists hundreds of thousands of distinct CDR3 sequences, 18% of them singletons. These data are also associated with another study on T cells expressing NK-cell markers.

The specimen was PBMCs. These receptors originate from a woman aged 18-30 years in good health.

This clonotype was detected a few times. The rearrangement joins TRBV18 to TRBJ2-7, with 8 bases fitting TRBD1. Germline values: CDR1 KGHSH, CDR2 LQKENI. V gave up 3 bases and J gave up 5 bases; unmatched junction bases: 3. The CDR3 runs 13 residues. The CDR3 loop reads CASSPGQAHEQYF. For the CDR3, the DNA is TGTGCCAGCTCACCGGGACAGGCTCACGAGCAGTACTTC.

The rearrangement links TRBV4-2 to TRBJ1-5; D is undetermined. Trimming cost V 1 base and J 6 bases, with 7 bases left between them. Germline V gene data show CDR1 as LGHNA and CDR2 as YNFKEQ. The CDR3 is 13 residues long. Here the CDR3 reads CASSQVKGQPQHF. CDR3 bases: TGTGCCAGCAGCCAAGTGAAGGGTCAGCCCCAGCATTTT.

This chain links TRBV5-1 with TRBJ2-7; D assignment may be TRBD1 or TRBD2 (5 bases each). This CDR3 is 15 amino acids long. CDR1 and CDR2 (germline): SGHRS, YFSETQ. V dropped 0 bases and J dropped 5 bases, with 15 bases sitting between them. CDR3 residues: CASSLGGDGAHEQYF. As DNA, the CDR3 is TGCGCCAGCAGCTTGGGAGGGGACGGTGCCCACGAGCAGTACTTC.

The V and J genes are TRBV12-3 or TRBV12-4 and TRBJ2-5; weak D call: TRBD1 (6 bases). The germline V and J ends were trimmed by 4 bases and 7 bases, with 19 bases remaining between them. The CDR3 length is 15 residues. The CDR3 protein is CASSSADSPYGTQYF. The CDR3 DNA sequence: TGTGCCAGCAGTTCCGCGGACAGCCCCTACGGGACCCAGTACTTC.

This chain connects TRBV7-8 to TRBJ2-3; the D is unclear. The CDR3 runs 13 residues. Germline values: CDR1 SGHVS, CDR2 FQNEAQ. The V and J ends lost 5 bases and 9 bases respectively, with 15 bases between them. For the CDR3, the DNA is TGTGCCAGCAGCCCATCGGGTCCGGGCACGCAGTATTTT. Amino acid sequence: CASSPSGPGTQYF.

The rearrangement joins TRBV7-3 to TRBJ2-5; tentative D call: TRBD2 (5 bases). The CDR3 extends over 13 amino acids. V lost 4 bases to trimming and J lost 0 bases, with 6 bases between them. Germline CDR1 and CDR2: SGHTA and FQGTGA. The CDR3 nucleotides read TGTGCCAGCAGCTCGGGGTACCAAGAGACCCAGTACTTC. As protein: CASSSGYQETQYF. The full variable domain, its missing parts supplied by reference TRBV7-3 and TRBJ2-5, is GAGVSQTPSNKVTEKGKYVELRCDPISGHTALYWYRQSLGQGPEFLIYFQGTGAADDSGLPNDRFFAVRPEGSVSTLKIQRTERGDSAVYLCASSSGYQETQYFGPGTRLLVL.

A few counts support this clonotype. The rearrangement joins TRBV20-1 to TRBJ1-2, with 9 bases lining up with TRBD1. Germline values: CDR1 DFQATT, CDR2 SNEGSKA (reference sequence). The CDR3 is 15 residues long. Losses at the gene ends were 0 bases for V and 3 bases for J; bases not matched to a gene: 5. For the CDR3, the DNA is TGCAGTGCTAGAGATCTTCGGACAGGGGACTATGGCTACACCTTC. Its translation is CSARDLRTGDYGYTF.

The rearrangement joins TRBV20-1 to TRBJ2-7, with a tentative D call TRBD1 (6 bases). Germline V CDR1 and CDR2: DFQATT, SNEGSKA (reference sequence). This CDR3 region has 13 residues. With 3 bases removed from V and 3 bases from J, the gap between germline ends came to 12 bases. In DNA, the CDR3 is TGCAGTGCTAGCGCGACAGGTCTCTACGAGCAGTACTTC. Its protein is CSASATGLYEQYF.